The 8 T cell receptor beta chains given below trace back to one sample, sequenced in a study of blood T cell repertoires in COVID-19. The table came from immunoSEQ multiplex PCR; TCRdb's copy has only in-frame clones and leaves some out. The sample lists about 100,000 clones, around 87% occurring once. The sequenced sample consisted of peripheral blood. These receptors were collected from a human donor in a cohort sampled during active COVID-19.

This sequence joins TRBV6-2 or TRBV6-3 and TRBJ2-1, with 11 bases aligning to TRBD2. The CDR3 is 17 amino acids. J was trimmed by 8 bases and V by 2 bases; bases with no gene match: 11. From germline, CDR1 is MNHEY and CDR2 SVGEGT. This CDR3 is CASSYKGVAGGPYEQFF. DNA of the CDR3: TGTGCCAGCAGTTACAAAGGGGTAGCGGGAGGGCCCTATGAGCAGTTCTTC.

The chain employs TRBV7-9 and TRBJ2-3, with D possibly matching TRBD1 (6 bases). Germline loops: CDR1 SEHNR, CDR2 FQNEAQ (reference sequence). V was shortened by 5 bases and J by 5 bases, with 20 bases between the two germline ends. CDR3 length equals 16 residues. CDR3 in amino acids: CASSPLQGDGGDTQYF. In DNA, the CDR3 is TGTGCCAGCAGCCCCTTACAGGGAGATGGGGGAGATACGCAGTATTTT.

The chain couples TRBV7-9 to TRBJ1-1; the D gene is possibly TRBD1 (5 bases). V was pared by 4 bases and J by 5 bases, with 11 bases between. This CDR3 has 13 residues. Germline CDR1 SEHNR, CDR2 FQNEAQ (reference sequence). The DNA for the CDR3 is TGTGCCAGCAGCTCGGGGGAGGGGACTGAAGCTTTCTTT. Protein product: CASSSGEGTEAFF.

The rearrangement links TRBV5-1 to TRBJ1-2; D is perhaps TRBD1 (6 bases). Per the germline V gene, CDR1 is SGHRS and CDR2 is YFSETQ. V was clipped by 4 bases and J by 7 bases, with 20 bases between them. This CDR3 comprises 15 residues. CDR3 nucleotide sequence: TGCGCCAGCAGCCCGGGGAATCCGGGACAAGGTGGCTACACCTTC. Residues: CASSPGNPGQGGYTF.

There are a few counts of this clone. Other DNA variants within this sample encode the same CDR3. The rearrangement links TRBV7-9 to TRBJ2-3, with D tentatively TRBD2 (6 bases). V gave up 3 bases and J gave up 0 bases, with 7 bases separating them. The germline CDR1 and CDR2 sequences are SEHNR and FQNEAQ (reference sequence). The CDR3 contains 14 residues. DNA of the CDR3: TGTGCCAGCAGCTTGGAGGGTAGCACAGATACGCAGTATTTT. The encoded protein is CASSLEGSTDTQYF.

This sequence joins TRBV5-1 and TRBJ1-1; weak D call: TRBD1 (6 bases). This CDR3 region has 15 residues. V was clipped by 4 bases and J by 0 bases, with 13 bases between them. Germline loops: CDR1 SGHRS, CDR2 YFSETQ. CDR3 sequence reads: CASSPEGQLNTEAFF. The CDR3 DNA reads TGCGCCAGCAGCCCGGAAGGACAGCTGAACACTGAAGCTTTCTTT. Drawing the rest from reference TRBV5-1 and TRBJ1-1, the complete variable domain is KAGVTQTPRYLIKTRGQQVTLSCSPISGHRSVSWYQQTPGQGLQFLFEYFSETQRNKGNFPGRFSGRQFSNSRSEMNVSTLELGDSALYLCASSPEGQLNTEAFFGQGTRLTVV.

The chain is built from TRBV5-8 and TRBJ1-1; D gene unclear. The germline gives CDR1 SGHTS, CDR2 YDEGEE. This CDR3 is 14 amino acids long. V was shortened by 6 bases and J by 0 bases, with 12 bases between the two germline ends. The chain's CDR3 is CASKTLTVNTEAFF. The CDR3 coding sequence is TGTGCCAGCAAGACCCTAACAGTGAACACTGAAGCTTTCTTT.

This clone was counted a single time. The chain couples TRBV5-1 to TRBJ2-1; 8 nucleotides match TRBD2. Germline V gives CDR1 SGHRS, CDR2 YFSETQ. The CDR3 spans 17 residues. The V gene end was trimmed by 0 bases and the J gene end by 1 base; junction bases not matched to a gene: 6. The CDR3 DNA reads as TGCGCCAGCAGCTTGGGACGGGCGGGAGGTTCCTACAATGAGCAGTTCTTC. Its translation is CASSLGRAGGSYNEQFF.